The following is a TCR beta chain sequence with its context. Original data processing: Reference gene primer amplification yielded estimated nucleated cell counts. Profiling relied on immunoSEQ multiplex PCR, and the TCRdb table lists in-frame clones only, not all of them. V, J and clone size are those of that table, while D and trimming were read from the DNA. The data show 250,000 or so clones, roughly nine tenths seen once. These data belong to a study of blood T cell repertoires in COVID-19. Study information: Spain, Italy and the United States supplied samples that represented acute and convalescent COVID-19.

The CDR3 is 13 residues long. Germline CDR1 reads SGHNT; CDR2 reads YENEEA. Trimming took 5 bases from V and 11 from J; bases not matched to a gene: 11. The source is a woman aged 40 to 50 who had recovered from COVID-19. The sequenced sample was peripheral blood. This sequence joins TRBV11-3 and TRBJ1-1; 7 positions match TRBD1. The CDR3 bases are TGTGCCAGCAGCAGCCGGGCCGACAGGGAGGCTTTCTTT. Translated: CASSSRADREAFF.